Below, one T cell receptor (beta chain) is given with its context. This sample was included in a study of blood T cell repertoires in COVID-19. CDR3 length: 16 amino acids. Germline lookup yields CDR1 SEHNR and CDR2 FQNEAQ (reference sequence). J lost 7 bases, V lost 4 bases, and 4 bases had no gene match. TCRdb keeps only in-frame clones here, not all; method: immunoSEQ multiplex PCR. The sample has over 300,000 clones, roughly nine tenths seen once; the top ten hold roughly 6.7%. V and J are TRBV7-9 and TRBJ2-1; 16 positions match TRBD2. The source material was peripheral blood. The receptor was isolated from a man between 18 and 35 years old who had recovered from COVID-19. CDR3 sequence reads: CASSYGTSGRANEQFF. The DNA of the CDR3 is TGTGCCAGCAGCTACGGGACTAGCGGGAGGGCGAATGAGCAGTTCTTC.